The 21 T cell receptor delta chains given below trace back to one sample, sequenced in a study of Vδ1+ human thymocytes. These receptors are not linked to any known antigen. Study observations and caveats: Thymic TRG and TRD repertoires appeared highly polyclonal.

The template was reverse-transcribed extracted RNA. Multiplex PCR used pooled V-gene forward primers and a constant-region reverse primer to amplify CDR3s. TCRdb re-called the multiplex PCR reads using CATT. The sample consists of roughly 25,000 delta-chain clones, more than 6.5% of them appearing once. Material for sequencing was Vdelta1+ gamma-delta thymocytes from the thymus. Subset here: FACS-sorted CD3+ TCRalphabeta- TCRVdelta1+ TCRVdelta2- thymocytes. These receptors originate from a girl under three years old who had congenital heart surgery.

The V and J genes are TRDV1 and TRDJ1; 9 bases match TRDD3. TCRdb records no J gene; here it was assigned by comparing the DNA to germline. The germline CDR1 and CDR2 sequences are TSWWSYY and QGS. The CDR3 length is 18 residues. The V and J ends lost 5 bases and 0 bases, in that order; junction bases with no gene match: 13. CDR3 sequence: CALGPLIVLGEYTDKLIF. The CDR3 bases are TGTGCTCTTGGGCCACTCATTGTACTGGGGGAGTACACCGATAAACTCATCTTT.

The chain employs TRDV1 and TRDJ1; 12 bases fit TRDD3. The CDR3 contains 18 residues. The trim removed 0 bases at V and 3 bases at J, leaving 8 bases unmatched. CDR1 and CDR2 from the germline V gene are TSWWSYY and QGS. CDR3 sequence reads: CALGELWLGDTLADKLIF. In nucleotides, the CDR3 is TGTGCTCTTGGGGAACTATGGCTGGGGGATACGCTGGCCGATAAACTCATCTTT.

A remark on this clone: Its ends do not fully match the called genes, so a read error is possible. V gene TRDV1 combines with J gene TRDJ1; 8 bases are a match to TRDD3. Germline V gene lookup returns CDR1 TSWWSYY and CDR2 QGS. The CDR3 extends over 21 amino acids. The CDR3 spells CALGELPYWGAHPGYTDKPIF. The CDR3 nucleotides are TGTGCTCTTGGGGAACTTCCATACTGGGGGGCCCACCCGGGCTACACCGATAAACCCATCTTT.

V gene TRDV1 combines with J gene TRDJ1; 10 bases are a match to TRDD3. CDR1 and CDR2 (germline): TSWWSYY, QGS. With 2 bases clipped from V and 7 bases from J, the junction kept 19 bases outside the gene matches. This CDR3 comprises 19 residues. CDR3 coding DNA: TGTGCTCTTGGGGAAATATCAACGTACTGGGGGATTGGCTTCGTTAAACTCATCTTT. This sequence encodes CALGEISTYWGIGFVKLIF.

This clone was counted between two and nine times. This chain joins TRDV1 and TRDJ1, with 12 bases fitting TRDD3. This CDR3 contains 22 residues. Per germline, CDR1 TSWWSYY and CDR2 QGS. V shed 0 bases, J shed 5 bases, and the junction held 22 bases outside the gene matches. The CDR3 DNA is TGTGCTCTTGGGGAACTAGGTAGCCGTCTCCCTCTTACTGGGGGATACTCGGATAAACTCATCTTT. Residues: CALGELGSRLPLTGGYSDKLIF.

This clone was found a few times. This sequence joins TRDV1 and TRDJ1, with 7 bases aligning to TRDD2. The CDR3 spans 17 residues. V shed 4 bases, J shed 1 base, and the junction held 12 bases outside the gene matches. Germline V gene lookup returns CDR1 TSWWSYY and CDR2 QGS. CDR3 amino acids: CALGARLPLVSTDKLIF. In DNA, the CDR3 is TGTGCTCTTGGGGCGCGCCTTCCTCTGGTCTCCACCGATAAACTCATCTTT.

The chain links TRDV1 to TRDJ1, with 7 positions matching TRDD3. The ends lost 2 bases at V and 3 bases at J; junction bases unmatched: 9. Germline values: CDR1 TSWWSYY, CDR2 QGS. The CDR3 sequence is 16 residues long. The CDR3 DNA sequence: TGTGCTCTTGGGGAAGGAAAACTGGGGATCGCCGATAAACTCATCTTT. Translated, it gives CALGEGKLGIADKLIF.

This clone was found a few times. The V call is TRDV1, the J call TRDJ1; perhaps TRDD1 as D (5 bases). Trimming took off 0 bases at V and 1 base at J, with 18 bases between the two ends. Germline V gene data show CDR1 as TSWWSYY and CDR2 as QGS. This CDR3 is 18 amino acids long. The CDR3 DNA follows: TGTGCTCTTGGGGAACTAATAGGACCACGCTCTGTCACCGATAAACTCATCTTT. Protein sequence: CALGELIGPRSVTDKLIF.

This chain connects TRDV1 to TRDJ1, with 9 bases fitting TRDD3. V lost 2 bases, J lost 8 bases, and 15 bases stayed unmatched. This CDR3 region has 17 residues. Germline values: CDR1 TSWWSYY, CDR2 QGS. The CDR3 region is CALGEVENGGYLGKLIF. The CDR3 bases are TGTGCTCTTGGGGAAGTTGAGAACGGGGGATACCTCGGAAAACTCATCTTT.

In this sample, this clone turned up a few times. The chain joins TRDV1 to TRDJ1; 12 bases fit TRDD3. The CDR3 runs to 17 residues. Trimming removed 6 bases from V and 0 bases from J; junction bases left unmatched: 8. Per the germline V gene, CDR1 is TSWWSYY and CDR2 is QGS. CDR3 in amino acids: CALGRLGDTWYTDKLIF. DNA of the CDR3: TGTGCTCTTGGTCGACTGGGGGATACCTGGTACACCGATAAACTCATCTTT.

The chain has TRDV1 and TRDJ1; 10 bases are a match to TRDD3. The V gene end was trimmed by 0 bases and the J gene end by 0 bases; junction bases not matched to a gene: 10. CDR3 length: 19 residues. Germline V gives CDR1 TSWWSYY, CDR2 QGS. CDR3 residues: CALGELRLGDLRYTDKLIF. The CDR3 DNA sequence: TGTGCTCTTGGGGAACTACGACTGGGGGATTTAAGATACACCGATAAACTCATCTTT.

The rearrangement links TRDV1 to TRDJ1; TRDD3 matches 7 bases. The CDR3 loop spans 21 amino acids. The trim removed 5 bases at V and 0 bases at J, leaving 24 bases unmatched. The germline V gene encodes CDR1 TSWWSYY and CDR2 QGS. CDR3 sequence: CALGMDSGGNFSPRYTDKLIF. For the CDR3, the DNA is TGTGCTCTTGGGATGGACTCTGGGGGCAACTTTAGCCCCCGATACACCGATAAACTCATCTTT.

This clone was counted a few times. The V call is TRDV1, the J call TRDJ1, with 9 bases fitting TRDD3. CDR3 length: 17 amino acids. Unmatched junction bases numbered 5, after V lost 0 bases and J lost 0 bases. The germline gives CDR1 TSWWSYY, CDR2 QGS. Written as DNA, the CDR3 is TGTGCTCTTGGGGAACTCCTGGGGGATCCGTACACCGATAAACTCATCTTT. Residues: CALGELLGDPYTDKLIF.

V gene TRDV1 combines with J gene TRDJ1; no reliable D call. The CDR3 is 14 amino acids. CDR1 and CDR2 (germline): TSWWSYY, QGS. V was pared by 4 bases and J by 0 bases, with 9 bases between. CDR3 sequence reads: CALGGSSHTDKLIF. The CDR3 DNA reads as TGTGCTCTTGGGGGGTCTAGCCACACCGATAAACTCATCTTT.

Only a few counts were recorded for this clone. The chain recombines TRDV1 with TRDJ1; possible D gene TRDD2, 6 bases. With 3 bases removed from V and 2 bases from J, the gap between germline ends came to 22 bases. CDR1 is TSWWSYY, CDR2 QGS, per germline. The CDR3 covers 18 residues. CDR3 loop: CALGDGFLEGVSTDKLIF. In DNA form, the CDR3 reads TGTGCTCTTGGGGACGGCTTCCTGGAGGGAGTTTCGACCGATAAACTCATCTTT.

The gene calls are TRDV1 and TRDJ1; possibly TRDD3 for D (5 bases). The ends were cut back, 2 bases at V and 1 base at J, with 14 bases in the middle. This CDR3 comprises 16 residues. From germline, CDR1 is TSWWSYY and CDR2 QGS. The CDR3 sequence is CALGEWAGWATDKLIF. In DNA, the CDR3 is TGTGCTCTTGGGGAATGGGCGGGATGGGCCACCGATAAACTCATCTTT.

This clone was seen only a few times. The V gene is TRDV1, the J gene TRDJ1; D not resolved. V gave up 0 bases and J gave up 0 bases, with 23 bases separating them. The V gene's germline CDR1 is TSWWSYY and CDR2 QGS. This CDR3 region has 20 residues. CDR3 sequence reads: CALGELRIVLEAGYTDKLIF. CDR3 nucleotides: TGTGCTCTTGGGGAACTACGAATCGTCCTGGAAGCCGGATACACCGATAAACTCATCTTT.

The chain uses TRDV1 and TRDJ1; 8 nucleotides align to TRDD3. The CDR3 loop spans 18 amino acids. Germline V gene data show CDR1 as TSWWSYY and CDR2 as QGS. The J segment lost 3 bases and the V segment lost 0 bases, leaving 12 bases of the junction unmatched. DNA of the CDR3: TGTGCTCTTGGGGAACTAAGCCCTCGAGTACTGGGGGCCGATAAACTCATCTTT. It translates to CALGELSPRVLGADKLIF.

The chain has TRDV1 and TRDJ1; D gene uncertain. The V end was cut by 1 base, the J end by 1 base, with 7 bases between. CDR1 TSWWSYY and CDR2 QGS come from the germline V gene. The CDR3 spans 14 residues. CDR3 sequence reads: CALGERTPTDKLIF. CDR3 sequence (DNA): TGTGCTCTTGGGGAACGGACACCCACCGATAAACTCATCTTT.

This clone was found a few times. The genes are TRDV1 and TRDJ1; 9 bases align to TRDD2. The CDR3 spans 16 residues. V gave up 1 base and J gave up 7 bases; unmatched junction bases: 10. The germline V gene has CDR1 TSWWSYY and CDR2 QGS. CDR3 nucleotides: TGTGCTCTTGGGGAACACACCTTCCTACTACAGAGTAAACTCATCTTT. It codes for CALGEHTFLLQSKLIF.

The genes are TRDV1 and TRDJ1, with D hard to call. V was cut by 4 bases and J by 0 bases, with 15 bases left in between. The V gene's germline CDR1 is TSWWSYY and CDR2 QGS. CDR3 length: 16 amino acids. The CDR3 DNA reads as TGTGCTCTTGGGGGATTGCCAACCCATTACACCGATAAACTCATCTTT. It specifies CALGGLPTHYTDKLIF.